These T cell receptor beta chains were read from a single sample in a study of blood T cell repertoires in COVID-19. Sequenced by immunoSEQ multiplex PCR; TCRdb stores in-frame clones only, minus some. Of approximately 70,000 clones listed, nearly 90% are singletons. The sequenced material came from peripheral blood. These receptors were taken from a woman between 50 and 59 years old with COVID-19, enrolled during active disease. The CDR3 runs from the conserved cysteine through the conserved F or W. The order of the fields is V gene, J gene, D gene, clone size, CDR3 DNA, CDR3 protein. A D gene is named only where the DNA matches it firmly. Clone size appears in some rows only: once, few, many, or a class for an expanded clone.

v_gene: TRBV10-1; j_gene: TRBJ1-1; d_gene: TRBD1; abundance: NA; CDR3nt: TGCGCCAGCAGTGAAGGGACAGGGGCTGAAGCTTTCTTT; CDR3aa: CASSEGTGAEAFF
v_gene: TRBV28; j_gene: TRBJ2-2; d_gene: TRBD1; abundance: NA; CDR3nt: TGTGCCAGCAGTTTAGCAACAGGGGTCGGCCGTATAGCCGGGGAGCTGTTTTTT; CDR3aa: CASSLATGVGRIAGELFF
v_gene: TRBV7-9; j_gene: TRBJ1-3; d_gene: TRBD1; abundance: NA; CDR3nt: TGTGCCAGCAGCTCGAAGACAGGGGGTCCCACCATATATTTT; CDR3aa: CASSSKTGGPTIYF
v_gene: TRBV7-3; j_gene: TRBJ1-6; d_gene: TRBD1; abundance: NA; CDR3nt: TGTGCCAGCAGCTTAACAGGGGGCTTGTCTTCACCCCTCCACTTT; CDR3aa: CASSLTGGLSSPLHF
v_gene: TRBV4-1; j_gene: TRBJ2-3; d_gene: NA; abundance: NA; CDR3nt: TGCGCCAGCAGCCAAGATCAGGGGATCTATACGCAGTATTTT; CDR3aa: CASSQDQGIYTQYF
v_gene: TRBV14; j_gene: TRBJ1-2; d_gene: NA; abundance: NA; CDR3nt: TGTGCCAGCAGCCAAGTTAATCGCCGCGGACATCCGGCTAACTATGGCTACACCTTC; CDR3aa: CASSQVNRRGHPANYGYTF
v_gene: TRBV28; j_gene: TRBJ1-5; d_gene: TRBD1; abundance: NA; CDR3nt: TGTGCCAGCAGGGGACAGGTCGACAATCAGCCCCAGCATTTT; CDR3aa: CASRGQVDNQPQHF
v_gene: TRBV6-5; j_gene: TRBJ2-7; d_gene: TRBD1; abundance: once; CDR3nt: TGTGCCAGCAGCCGGGACAGGGGGTGGGACGAGCAGTACTTC; CDR3aa: CASSRDRGWDEQYF
v_gene: TRBV9; j_gene: TRBJ1-3; d_gene: TRBD1; abundance: NA; CDR3nt: TGTGCCAGCAGTGAGACAGGGGGCTCTGGAAACACCATATATTTT; CDR3aa: CASSETGGSGNTIYF
v_gene: TRBV18; j_gene: TRBJ1-6; d_gene: TRBD1; abundance: NA; CDR3nt: TGTGCCAGCTCACCGGGACAGGGTAATTCACCCCTCCACTTT; CDR3aa: CASSPGQGNSPLHF
v_gene: TRBV5-1; j_gene: TRBJ2-3; d_gene: TRBD2; abundance: NA; CDR3nt: TGCGCCAGCAGCTCATCCCTAGCGGGGGGCACAGATACGCAGTATTTT; CDR3aa: CASSSSLAGGTDTQYF
v_gene: TRBV5-1; j_gene: TRBJ2-2; d_gene: NA; abundance: NA; CDR3nt: TGCGCCAGCAGCCATTTGGGGTCGCAGGGAACCGGGGAGCTGTTTTTT; CDR3aa: CASSHLGSQGTGELFF
v_gene: TRBV4-3; j_gene: TRBJ2-2; d_gene: TRBD1; abundance: NA; CDR3nt: TGCGCCAGCAGCCAGGACAGGTGGGCCGGGGAGCTGTTTTTT; CDR3aa: CASSQDRWAGELFF
v_gene: TRBV2; j_gene: TRBJ2-3; d_gene: TRBD1; abundance: once; CDR3nt: TGTGCCAGCAGTTTTGACAGGGGCGGAGATACGCAGTATTTT; CDR3aa: CASSFDRGGDTQYF
v_gene: TRBV6-5; j_gene: TRBJ2-5; d_gene: NA; abundance: NA; CDR3nt: TGTGCCAGCACCGAGGTGCCCTTCCCGTACTTC; CDR3aa: CASTEVPFPYF
v_gene: TRBV19; j_gene: TRBJ1-6; d_gene: TRBD1; abundance: NA; CDR3nt: TGTGCCAGTAGTGCGACAGGGGTATATAATTCACCCCTCCACTTT; CDR3aa: CASSATGVYNSPLHF
v_gene: TRBV4-2; j_gene: TRBJ2-1; d_gene: TRBD2; abundance: NA; CDR3nt: TGTGCCAGCAGCGATTTAACAGGGGCTAGCGGGAGAGGGAATGAGCAGTTCTTC; CDR3aa: CASSDLTGASGRGNEQFF
v_gene: TRBV27; j_gene: TRBJ1-2; d_gene: NA; abundance: few; CDR3nt: TGTGCCACCAGCAACACTATGAATAGCCGCTACACCTTC; CDR3aa: CATSNTMNSRYTF
v_gene: TRBV5-5; j_gene: TRBJ2-7; d_gene: NA; abundance: once; CDR3nt: TGTGCCAGCAGCTTGAGCGGCCTTACCTACGAGCAGTACTTC; CDR3aa: CASSLSGLTYEQYF
v_gene: TRBV5-4; j_gene: TRBJ2-3; d_gene: NA; abundance: NA; CDR3nt: TGTGCCAGCAGCTTGACGGGTAGCACAGATACGCAGTATTTT; CDR3aa: CASSLTGSTDTQYF
v_gene: TRBV6-2/TRBV6-3; j_gene: TRBJ2-7; d_gene: TRBD1; abundance: NA; CDR3nt: TGTGCCAGCAGTGACTTAGGGACAGGGACTTTCTACGAGCAGTACTTC; CDR3aa: CASSDLGTGTFYEQYF
v_gene: TRBV5-4; j_gene: TRBJ1-2; d_gene: TRBD1; abundance: few; CDR3nt: TGTGCCAGCAGCCAACAGGGGGCGACCTATGGCTACACCTTC; CDR3aa: CASSQQGATYGYTF
v_gene: TRBV2; j_gene: TRBJ2-3; d_gene: NA; abundance: NA; CDR3nt: TGTGCCAGCAGAATCTCCTTAGCGGTTACTAGCACAGATACGCAGTATTTT; CDR3aa: CASRISLAVTSTDTQYF
v_gene: TRBV28; j_gene: TRBJ2-1; d_gene: NA; abundance: NA; CDR3nt: TGTGCCAGCAATGACTACTCCTACAATGAGCAGTTCTTC; CDR3aa: CASNDYSYNEQFF
v_gene: TRBV6-2/TRBV6-3; j_gene: TRBJ1-4; d_gene: NA; abundance: once; CDR3nt: TGTGCCAGCAGTACACCCCTGGGGAGTGAAAAACTGTTTTTT; CDR3aa: CASSTPLGSEKLFF
v_gene: TRBV5-1; j_gene: TRBJ2-6; d_gene: NA; abundance: few; CDR3nt: TGCGCCAGCAGCGACGGGACATTCGTCTCTGGGGCCAACGTCCTGACTTTC; CDR3aa: CASSDGTFVSGANVLTF
v_gene: TRBV11-2; j_gene: TRBJ2-7; d_gene: TRBD2; abundance: few; CDR3nt: TGTGCCAGCAGCTCTAGCGGGAGGAGCTCCTACGAGCAGTACTTC; CDR3aa: CASSSSGRSSYEQYF
v_gene: TRBV7-3; j_gene: TRBJ2-3; d_gene: TRBD2; abundance: NA; CDR3nt: TGTGCCAGCAGCCGCAGCGGGGGCGCGACAGATACGCAGTATTTT; CDR3aa: CASSRSGGATDTQYF